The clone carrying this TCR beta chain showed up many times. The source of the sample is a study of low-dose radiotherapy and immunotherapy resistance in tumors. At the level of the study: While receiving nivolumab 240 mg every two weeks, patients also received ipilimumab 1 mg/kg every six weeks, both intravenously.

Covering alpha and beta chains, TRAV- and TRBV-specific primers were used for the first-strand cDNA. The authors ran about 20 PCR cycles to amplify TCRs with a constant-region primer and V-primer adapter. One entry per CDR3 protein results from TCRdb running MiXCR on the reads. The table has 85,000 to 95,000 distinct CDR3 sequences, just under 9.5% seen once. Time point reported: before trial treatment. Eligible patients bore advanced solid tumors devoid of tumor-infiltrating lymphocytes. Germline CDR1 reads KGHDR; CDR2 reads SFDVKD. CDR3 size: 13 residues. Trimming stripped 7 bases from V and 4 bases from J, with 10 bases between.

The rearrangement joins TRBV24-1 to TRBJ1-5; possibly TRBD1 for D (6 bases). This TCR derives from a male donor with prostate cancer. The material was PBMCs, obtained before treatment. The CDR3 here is CATSGTTNQPQHF. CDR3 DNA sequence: TGTGCCACCAGCGGGACAACGAATCAGCCCCAGCATTTT.